The subject of this entry is one T cell receptor beta chain. Its target is unknown. CDR3 length equals 14 residues. V shed 2 bases and J shed 4 bases, with 11 bases lying between them. Germline values: CDR1 KGHSH, CDR2 LQKENI. TCRdb re-called the PCR reads through MiXCR, storing one row per CDR3 protein. The table includes some 100,000 distinct CDR3 sequences, 36% detected once. The source of the sample is a study of molecular identifiers for immune sequencing clone quantification. Study at large: Naive CD8 RNA (roughly 20,000 or 100,000 cells) was divided into five aliquots, with four sequenced.

Overall study findings and caveats: Underestimated sizes of highly expanded clones could result from identical TCR molecules that share a barcode.

The chain recombines TRBV18 with TRBJ1-1; no clear D. Sequencing was carried out using naive CD8+ T cells from blood, with Jurkat cell RNA spiked in. As for subset: FACS-sorted CD8+CD4-CCR7+CD45RA+ naive T cells. The source is a human donor in good health. Some libraries in this study had Jurkat cell RNA spiked in. The CDR3 bases are TGTGCCAGCTCACCAGGGGTCCGGCCCACTGAAGCTTTCTTT. Its protein product is CASSPGVRPTEAFF.